Listed below are T cell receptor beta chains from one sample, sequenced in a study of monozygotic twins with inflammatory bowel disease. TCRdb reanalyzed the 5' RACE reads, giving one entry per CDR3 protein sequence and no DNA. In all, the sample yields more than 300,000 distinct CDR3 sequences. What was sequenced was blood. Receptors were obtained from a human donor with ulcerative colitis or Crohn's disease, or a healthy co-twin of an affected twin (not recorded which). Both conserved end residues are part of each CDR3. Fields, in order: J gene, V gene, CDR3 protein.

J: TRBJ2-7; V: TRBV20-1; CDR3: CSARDLEGGRYEQYF
J: TRBJ2-3; V: TRBV7-2; CDR3: CASSKTFDRGNTQYF
J: TRBJ1-2; V: TRBV6-5; CDR3: CASSYSPGQGYHGYTF
J: TRBJ1-6; V: TRBV12-3/TRBV12-4; CDR3: CATLLTGTLSPLHF
J: TRBJ2-5; V: TRBV2; CDR3: CASGLGEETQYF
J: TRBJ2-4; V: TRBV12-3/TRBV12-4; CDR3: CASSFLGPGNIQYF
J: TRBJ1-4; V: TRBV7-9; CDR3: CASSQEGTVNEKLFF
J: TRBJ2-3; V: TRBV11-2; CDR3: CATIAQRLGDTDTQYF
J: TRBJ2-4; V: TRBV12-3/TRBV12-4; CDR3: CASSLAGLAKNIQYF
J: TRBJ1-1; V: TRBV19; CDR3: CASSMGPFLTEAFF
J: TRBJ1-4; V: TRBV5-1; CDR3: CASSLSGKPEKLFF
J: TRBJ1-5; V: TRBV27; CDR3: CASSLSQRGGQPQHF
J: TRBJ2-7; V: TRBV7-9; CDR3: CASSLPGTQTYEQYF
J: TRBJ2-3; V: TRBV6-4; CDR3: CASSDTGSPTDTQYF
J: TRBJ2-3; V: TRBV7-9; CDR3: CASSLATTATTDTQYF
J: TRBJ2-5; V: TRBV10-3; CDR3: CAISGSGRQETQYF
J: TRBJ2-3; V: TRBV20-1; CDR3: CSGGDNTDTQYF
J: TRBJ2-3; V: TRBV29-1; CDR3: CSAMGAADTQYF
J: TRBJ2-6; V: TRBV7-2; CDR3: CASSSAGSRSGANVLTF